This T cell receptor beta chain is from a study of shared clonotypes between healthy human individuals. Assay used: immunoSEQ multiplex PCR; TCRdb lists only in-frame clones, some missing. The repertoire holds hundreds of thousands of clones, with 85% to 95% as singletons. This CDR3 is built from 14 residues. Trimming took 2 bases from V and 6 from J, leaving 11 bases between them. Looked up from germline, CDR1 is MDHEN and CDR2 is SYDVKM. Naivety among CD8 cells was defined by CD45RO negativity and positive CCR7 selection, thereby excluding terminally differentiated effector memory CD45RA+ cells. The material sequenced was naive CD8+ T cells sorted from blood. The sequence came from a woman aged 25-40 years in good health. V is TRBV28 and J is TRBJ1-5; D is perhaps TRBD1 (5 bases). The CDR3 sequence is CASSLQGGAQPQHF. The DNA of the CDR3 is TGTGCCAGCAGTTTACAGGGAGGCGCTCAGCCCCAGCATTTT.